These T cell receptor beta chains were read from a single sample in a study of T-cell reconstitution after alpha-beta-depleted transplantation in children. TCRdb re-derived calls from the PCR reads in MiXCR, one entry per CDR3 protein. The sample records around 580,000 distinct CDR3 sequences, 23% being singletons. The sample here was PBMCs, mostly from graft donor cells, taken 360 days after TCRalphabeta/CD19-depleted stem cell transplant. These receptors came from a boy under two years old who had a stem cell transplant for acute myeloid leukemia, so the T cells may come from the graft donor. Both conserved end residues are part of each CDR3. The D gene is left open where the match is weak. Clone size appears in some rows only: once, few, many, or a class for an expanded clone.

J: TRBJ1-2; V: TRBV19; size: few; D: .; DNA: TGTGCCAGTAGTATAGATTACGAGGCGACTAACTATGGCTACACCTTC; CDR3: CASSIDYEATNYGYTF
J: TRBJ2-1; V: TRBV27; size: many; D: TRBD2; DNA: TGTGCCAGCAGTTTAGGACTAGCTAGTGAGCAGTTCTTC; CDR3: CASSLGLASEQFF
J: TRBJ1-2; V: TRBV9; size: many; D: .; DNA: TGTGCCAGCAGCGTAGGTTCCACGGCGCACTATGGCTACACCTTC; CDR3: CASSVGSTAHYGYTF
J: TRBJ1-6; V: TRBV6-1; size: .; D: TRBD1; DNA: TGTGCCAGCAGCGAAGCGACAGGGTTGCATTCACCCCTCCACTTT; CDR3: CASSEATGLHSPLHF
J: TRBJ2-1; V: TRBV24-1; size: many; D: TRBD1; DNA: TGTGCCACCAGTGATCCCGGGACAGGGGTCGATGAGCAGTTCTTC; CDR3: CATSDPGTGVDEQFF
J: TRBJ2-2; V: TRBV20-1; size: few; D: .; DNA: TGCAGTGCTAGAGGGCTCTCGCGAGGAGGGGGGGAGCTGTTTTTT; CDR3: CSARGLSRGGGELFF
J: TRBJ1-4; V: TRBV6-1; size: .; D: TRBD1; DNA: TGTGCCAGCAGTGAAAGGGCAGGGGGAGGTGAAAAACTGTTTTTT; CDR3: CASSERAGGGEKLFF
J: TRBJ2-6; V: TRBV9; size: .; D: .; DNA: TGTGCCAGCAGCGTAGAACCTGGGGCCAACGTCCTGACTTTC; CDR3: CASSVEPGANVLTF
J: TRBJ2-2; V: TRBV28; size: many; D: .; DNA: TGTGCCAGCAGTTCACCCCCCGGGACTGAGAACACCGGGGAGCTGTTTTTT; CDR3: CASSSPPGTENTGELFF
J: TRBJ1-1; V: TRBV9; size: .; D: .; DNA: TGTGCCAGCAGCAGGCAGGGTAAAGAAGCTTTCTTT; CDR3: CASSRQGKEAFF
J: TRBJ1-2; V: TRBV6-1; size: .; D: TRBD1; DNA: TGTGCCAGCAGCCGAGGGACAGGTGCAATAAGGCCCTATGGCTACACCTTC; CDR3: CASSRGTGAIRPYGYTF
J: TRBJ2-1; V: TRBV5-1; size: .; D: TRBD2; DNA: TGCGCCAGCAGCACCCGGACTAGCGGGGGGAATGAGCAGTTCTTC; CDR3: CASSTRTSGGNEQFF
J: TRBJ1-2; V: TRBV5-5; size: few; D: .; DNA: TGTGCCAGCAGCTTCAAACAGGTCTTAGCCTATGGCTACACCTTC; CDR3: CASSFKQVLAYGYTF
J: TRBJ1-2; V: TRBV4-1; size: many; D: TRBD1; DNA: TGCGCCAGCAGCCATCCGACAGGGGGCGGCTATGGCTACACCTTC; CDR3: CASSHPTGGGYGYTF
J: TRBJ2-5; V: TRBV12-3/TRBV12-4; size: .; D: .; DNA: TGTGCCAGCAGTTTCGGCGAAGGGACCCAGTACTTC; CDR3: CASSFGEGTQYF
J: TRBJ1-1; V: TRBV29-1; size: few; D: .; DNA: TGCAGCGTGAGGGTCCTGGGCACTGAAGCTTTCTTT; CDR3: CSVRVLGTEAFF
J: TRBJ2-7; V: TRBV7-3; size: once; D: TRBD2; DNA: TGTGCCAGCAGCCCTCAGGCGAGCGGGGACCACTCCTACGAGCAGTACTTC; CDR3: CASSPQASGDHSYEQYF
J: TRBJ1-5; V: TRBV20-1; size: .; D: .; DNA: TGCAGTGCGATCCGATTTAGCAATCAGCCCCAGCATTTT; CDR3: CSAIRFSNQPQHF
J: TRBJ2-7; V: TRBV20-1; size: few; D: .; DNA: TGCAGTGCTAGATCTCGCGTAACCTACGAGCAGTACTTC; CDR3: CSARSRVTYEQYF
J: TRBJ2-7; V: TRBV20-1; size: few; D: .; DNA: TGCAGTGCTAGAGAACGGTACGAGCAGTACTTC; CDR3: CSARERYEQYF
J: TRBJ1-4; V: TRBV12-3/TRBV12-4; size: many; D: .; DNA: TGTGCCAGCAGTGCGGACAGTTATACGTCAGCAACTAATGAAAAACTGTTTTTT; CDR3: CASSADSYTSATNEKLFF
J: TRBJ2-3; V: TRBV27; size: .; D: TRBD2; DNA: TGTGCCAGCAGTCCCTTGGGGGGGGTACGTACGCAGTATTTT; CDR3: CASSPLGGVRTQYF
J: TRBJ1-1; V: TRBV5-1; size: .; D: .; DNA: TGCGCCAGCAGCTTGTACAGGGTGGGAAACACTGAAGCTTTCTTT; CDR3: CASSLYRVGNTEAFF
J: TRBJ2-3; V: TRBV10-3; size: .; D: TRBD2; DNA: TGTGCCATCAGTGAGCCGGGGACTACTTCCACAGATACGCAGTATTTT; CDR3: CAISEPGTTSTDTQYF
J: TRBJ2-3; V: TRBV7-3; size: many; D: .; DNA: TGTGCCAGCAGCTTAGGGTACGGATCGGATACGCAGTATTTT; CDR3: CASSLGYGSDTQYF
J: TRBJ2-5; V: TRBV5-1; size: many; D: .; DNA: TGTGCCAGCAGCTTGCCCCAGGAGACCCAGTACTTC; CDR3: CASSLPQETQYF
J: TRBJ1-5; V: TRBV12-5; size: .; D: .; DNA: TGTGCTAGTGGTTTGGTTCGTGGATCTAATCAGCCCCAGCATTTT; CDR3: CASGLVRGSNQPQHF
J: TRBJ2-1; V: TRBV7-8; size: .; D: .; DNA: TGTGCCAGCAGCTTAGCCGCGGGGTCAGTGTACAATGAGCAGTTCTTC; CDR3: CASSLAAGSVYNEQFF
J: TRBJ2-1; V: TRBV6-2/TRBV6-3; size: few; D: TRBD2; DNA: TGTGCCAGCAGTTATTCCCAGCGGGGGGGCCTAAGCGCCTACAATGAGCAGTTCTTC; CDR3: CASSYSQRGGLSAYNEQFF
J: TRBJ2-1; V: TRBV4-1; size: .; D: .; DNA: TGCGCCAGCAGCCAAGTTGAGGTGACTACCTACAATGAGCAGTTCTTC; CDR3: CASSQVEVTTYNEQFF
J: TRBJ1-5; V: TRBV6-1; size: .; D: TRBD1; DNA: TGTGCCAGCAGACAACAGGGGGCTATAAGCAATCAGCCCCAGCATTTT; CDR3: CASRQQGAISNQPQHF
J: TRBJ2-3; V: TRBV20-1; size: many; D: .; DNA: TGCAGTGCGCCACGGGGCGGGGCCACAGATACGCAGTATTTT; CDR3: CSAPRGGATDTQYF
J: TRBJ1-5; V: TRBV6-2/TRBV6-3; size: .; D: TRBD1; DNA: TGTGCCAGCAGTTTTGCAGGGGGCAGGCAGCCCCAGCATTTT; CDR3: CASSFAGGRQPQHF
J: TRBJ1-2; V: TRBV4-3; size: .; D: .; DNA: TGCGCCAGCAGCCAAGGATTGGCAGGGGAGGCCTATGGCTACACCTTC; CDR3: CASSQGLAGEAYGYTF
J: TRBJ1-2; V: TRBV6-4; size: few; D: .; DNA: TGTGCCAGCAGTCCCCGGACGGATGGCTACACCTTC; CDR3: CASSPRTDGYTF
J: TRBJ1-2; V: TRBV12-3/TRBV12-4; size: few; D: .; DNA: TGTGCCAGCAGTTTAGACCCAATTGGATCCAACTATGGCTACACCTTC; CDR3: CASSLDPIGSNYGYTF
J: TRBJ2-6; V: TRBV9; size: .; D: .; DNA: TGTGCCAGCAGCGTAGACCCCTTTGGAACTGGGGCCAACGTCCTGACTTTC; CDR3: CASSVDPFGTGANVLTF
J: TRBJ2-2; V: TRBV20-1; size: .; D: .; DNA: TGCAGTGCTAGACAGACTAGCACCGGGGAGCTGTTTTTT; CDR3: CSARQTSTGELFF
J: TRBJ2-6; V: TRBV6-5; size: .; D: TRBD1; DNA: TGTGCCAGCAGTTGGGACGGGACAGGGGTGAAGGGGGCCAACGTCCTGACTTTC; CDR3: CASSWDGTGVKGANVLTF
J: TRBJ2-1; V: TRBV5-6; size: .; D: .; DNA: TGTGCCAGCAGCTTCATCAATGAGCAGTTCTTC; CDR3: CASSFINEQFF
J: TRBJ1-4; V: TRBV29-1; size: many; D: .; DNA: TGCAGCGTTGAGCGGGGCGGTGAAAAACTGTTTTTT; CDR3: CSVERGGEKLFF
J: TRBJ2-5; V: TRBV3-1; size: many; D: .; DNA: TGTGCCAGCGCTTCACCCGACAGGGACTTTCAAGAGACCCAGTACTTC; CDR3: CASASPDRDFQETQYF
J: TRBJ1-2; V: TRBV7-2; size: few; D: .; DNA: TGTGCCAGCAGCTTCGACCCTTATAGGGGCTACACCTTC; CDR3: CASSFDPYRGYTF
J: TRBJ2-1; V: TRBV5-1; size: many; D: .; DNA: TGCGCCAGCAGCTCCGAGCGGAATGAGCAGTTCTTC; CDR3: CASSSERNEQFF
J: TRBJ2-1; V: TRBV19; size: .; D: .; DNA: TGTGCCAGTAGGGAGAGGGGGGGGCCGGACAATGAGCAGTTCTTC; CDR3: CASRERGGPDNEQFF
J: TRBJ2-1; V: TRBV21-1; size: .; D: .; DNA: TGTGCCAGCAGCTACCGGGACACCCACATTGGTGGGCAGTTCTTC; CDR3: CASSYRDTHIGGQFF
J: TRBJ2-1; V: TRBV5-1; size: few; D: TRBD2; DNA: TGCGCCAGCAGCTTGGCTAGCGGGGGGGGGCATGAGCAGTTCTTC; CDR3: CASSLASGGGHEQFF
J: TRBJ1-1; V: TRBV6-5; size: .; D: .; DNA: TGTGCCAGCAGTTACCAGATAGAAGGGAACACTGAAGCTTTCTTT; CDR3: CASSYQIEGNTEAFF
J: TRBJ1-5; V: TRBV20-1; size: once; D: TRBD1; DNA: TGCAGTGCCGGGGGATTGGACAGGCTCAATCAGCCCCAGCATTTT; CDR3: CSAGGLDRLNQPQHF
J: TRBJ1-2; V: TRBV29-1; size: .; D: .; DNA: TGCAGCGTTGATGTGGGGGGGGCTAACTATGGCTACACCTTC; CDR3: CSVDVGGANYGYTF
J: TRBJ2-1; V: TRBV9; size: many; D: .; DNA: TGTGCCAGCAGCCCAGAGGACCCCTTAAATGAGCAGTTCTTC; CDR3: CASSPEDPLNEQFF
J: TRBJ1-2; V: TRBV5-1; size: .; D: .; DNA: TGCGCCAGCAGCTCCCACGGGAGGAACTATGGCTACACCTTC; CDR3: CASSSHGRNYGYTF
J: TRBJ1-2; V: TRBV20-1; size: .; D: .; DNA: TGCAGTGCTAGACCCCCCATGGATCGCTATGGCTACACCTTC; CDR3: CSARPPMDRYGYTF
J: TRBJ2-1; V: TRBV20-1; size: few; D: TRBD2; DNA: TGCAGTGCTAGAGGGAAGCGGGGTAGCTCCTACAATGAGCAGTTCTTC; CDR3: CSARGKRGSSYNEQFF
J: TRBJ2-5; V: TRBV5-1; size: many; D: TRBD1; DNA: TGCGCCAGCAGGGGGGACAGGGAAGAGACCCAGTACTTC; CDR3: CASRGDREETQYF
J: TRBJ2-3; V: TRBV4-3; size: many; D: TRBD2; DNA: TGCGCCAGCAGCCCGCTAGCGGGGGGGCTTCTCCTCACAGATACGCAGTATTTT; CDR3: CASSPLAGGLLLTDTQYF
J: TRBJ2-1; V: TRBV20-1; size: many; D: .; DNA: TGCAGTGCTAGACCGTTGAGCCCGGGCAATGAGCAGTTCTTC; CDR3: CSARPLSPGNEQFF
J: TRBJ2-1; V: TRBV27; size: .; D: .; DNA: TGTGCCAGCAGGGTAGGGGTCCATCCTATGGCCAATGAGCAGTTCTTC; CDR3: CASRVGVHPMANEQFF
J: TRBJ2-2; V: TRBV5-1; size: .; D: .; DNA: TGCGCCAGCAGCTTACAGGGATGGGACACCGGGGAGCTGTTTTTT; CDR3: CASSLQGWDTGELFF